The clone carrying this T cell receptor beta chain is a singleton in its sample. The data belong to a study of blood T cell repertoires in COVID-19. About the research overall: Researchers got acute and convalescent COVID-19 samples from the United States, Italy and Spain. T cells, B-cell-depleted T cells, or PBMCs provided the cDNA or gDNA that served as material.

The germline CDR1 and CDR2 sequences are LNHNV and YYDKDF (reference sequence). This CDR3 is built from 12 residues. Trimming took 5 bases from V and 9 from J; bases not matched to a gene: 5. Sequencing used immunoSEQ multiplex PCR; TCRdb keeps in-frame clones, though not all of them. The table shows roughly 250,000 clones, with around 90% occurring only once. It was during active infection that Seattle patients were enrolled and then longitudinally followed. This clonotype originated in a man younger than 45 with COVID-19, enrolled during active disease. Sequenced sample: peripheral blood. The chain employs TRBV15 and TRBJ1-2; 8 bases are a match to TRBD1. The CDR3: CATSEDRASYTF. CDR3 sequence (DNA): TGTGCCACCAGCGAGGACAGGGCTAGCTACACCTTC.